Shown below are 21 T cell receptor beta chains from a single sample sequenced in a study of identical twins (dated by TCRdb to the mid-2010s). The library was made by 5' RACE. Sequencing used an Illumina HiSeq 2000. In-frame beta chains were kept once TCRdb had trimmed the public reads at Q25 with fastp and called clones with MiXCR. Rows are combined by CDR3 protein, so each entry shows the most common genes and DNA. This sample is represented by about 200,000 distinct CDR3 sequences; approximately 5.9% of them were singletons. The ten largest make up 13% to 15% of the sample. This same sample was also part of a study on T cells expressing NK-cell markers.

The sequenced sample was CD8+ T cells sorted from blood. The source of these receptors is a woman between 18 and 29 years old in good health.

The CDR3 loop reads CASSLFWRADSYNEQFF. CDR3 coding DNA: TGTGCCAGCAGCTTATTTTGGCGGGCGGACTCCTACAATGAGCAGTTCTTC. This chain links TRBV7-8 with TRBJ2-1, with a tentative D call TRBD2 (5 bases). Germline-derived CDR1 and CDR2 are SGHVS and FQNEAQ. This CDR3 is built from 17 residues. The germline V and J ends were trimmed by 2 bases and 0 bases, with 14 bases remaining between them.

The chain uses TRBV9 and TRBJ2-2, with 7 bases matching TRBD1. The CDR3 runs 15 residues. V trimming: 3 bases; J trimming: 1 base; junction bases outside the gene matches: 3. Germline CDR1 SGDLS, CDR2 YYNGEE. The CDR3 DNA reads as TGTGCCAGCAGCGCAAGGGGGCAGAACACCGGGGAGCTGTTTTTT. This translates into CASSARGQNTGELFF.

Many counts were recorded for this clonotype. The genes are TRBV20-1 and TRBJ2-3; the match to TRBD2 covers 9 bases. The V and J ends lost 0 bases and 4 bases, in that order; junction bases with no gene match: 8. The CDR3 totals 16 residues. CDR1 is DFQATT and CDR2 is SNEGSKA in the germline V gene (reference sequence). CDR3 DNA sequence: TGCAGTGCTAGAGATCTTCCTAGCGGGGAGGCAGATACGCAGTATTTT. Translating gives CSARDLPSGEADTQYF.

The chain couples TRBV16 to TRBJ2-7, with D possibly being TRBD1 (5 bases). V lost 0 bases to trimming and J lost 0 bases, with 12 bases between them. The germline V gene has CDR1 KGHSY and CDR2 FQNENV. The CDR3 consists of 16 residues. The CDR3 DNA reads TGTGCCAGCAGCCAATCGGGGCAGGAAATCTCCTACGAGCAGTACTTC. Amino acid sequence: CASSQSGQEISYEQYF.

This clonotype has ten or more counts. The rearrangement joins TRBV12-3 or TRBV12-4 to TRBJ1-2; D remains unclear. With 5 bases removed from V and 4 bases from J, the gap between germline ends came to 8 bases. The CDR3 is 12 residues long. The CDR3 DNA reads TGTGCCAGCAGTCCCGGCGGCTATGGCTACACCTTC. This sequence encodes CASSPGGYGYTF.

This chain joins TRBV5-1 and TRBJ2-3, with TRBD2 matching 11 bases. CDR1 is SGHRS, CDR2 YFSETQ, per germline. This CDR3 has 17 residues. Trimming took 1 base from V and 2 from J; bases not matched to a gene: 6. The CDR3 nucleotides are TGCGCCAGCAGCTTGTCATTAGCGGGGGGGTACACAGATACGCAGTATTTT. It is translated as CASSLSLAGGYTDTQYF.

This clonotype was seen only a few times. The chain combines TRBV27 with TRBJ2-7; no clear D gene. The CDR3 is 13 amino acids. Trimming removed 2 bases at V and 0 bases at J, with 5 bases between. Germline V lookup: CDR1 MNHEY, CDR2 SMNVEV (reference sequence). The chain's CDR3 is CASSLDNSYEQYF. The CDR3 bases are TGTGCCAGCAGTTTAGACAACTCCTACGAGCAGTACTTC.

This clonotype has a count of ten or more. Here the CDR3 reads CASSFIQSSGANVLTF. Written as DNA, the CDR3 is TGTGCCAGCAGCTTTATCCAGTCCTCTGGGGCCAACGTCCTGACTTTC. The rearrangement links TRBV7-2 to TRBJ2-6, with D unclear. The length of the CDR3 is 16 residues. The germline V gene has CDR1 SGHTA and CDR2 FQGNSA. Trimming pared 3 bases from V and 0 bases from J, leaving 9 bases between.

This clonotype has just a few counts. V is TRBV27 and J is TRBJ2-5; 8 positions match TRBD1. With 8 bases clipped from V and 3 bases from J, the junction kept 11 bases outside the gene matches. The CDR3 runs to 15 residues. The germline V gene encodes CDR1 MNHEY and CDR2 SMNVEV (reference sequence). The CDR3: CASLGRDRPKETQYF. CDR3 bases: TGTGCCAGCTTAGGTCGGGACAGGCCGAAAGAGACCCAGTACTTC.

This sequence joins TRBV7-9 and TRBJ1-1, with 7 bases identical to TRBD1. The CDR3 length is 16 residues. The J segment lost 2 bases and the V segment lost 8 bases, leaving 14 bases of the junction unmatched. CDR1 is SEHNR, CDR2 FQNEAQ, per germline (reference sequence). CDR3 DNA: TGTGCCAGCGTCTCCGAACGACAGGGCCAAAACACTGAAGCTTTCTTT. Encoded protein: CASVSERQGQNTEAFF.

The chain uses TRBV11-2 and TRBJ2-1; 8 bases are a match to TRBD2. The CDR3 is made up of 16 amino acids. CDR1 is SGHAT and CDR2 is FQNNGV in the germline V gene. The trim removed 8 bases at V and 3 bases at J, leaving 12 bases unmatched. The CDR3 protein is CASEAKPGGSYNEQFF. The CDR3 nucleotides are TGTGCCAGCGAAGCTAAACCGGGGGGGAGCTACAATGAGCAGTTCTTC.

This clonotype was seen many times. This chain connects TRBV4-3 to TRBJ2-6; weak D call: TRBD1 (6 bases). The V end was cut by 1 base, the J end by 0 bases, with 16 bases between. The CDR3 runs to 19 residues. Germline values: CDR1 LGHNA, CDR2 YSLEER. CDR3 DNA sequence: TGCGCCAGCAGCCAAGGGACAGCCTATGCCAGCTCTGGGGCCAACGTCCTGACTTTC. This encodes CASSQGTAYASSGANVLTF.

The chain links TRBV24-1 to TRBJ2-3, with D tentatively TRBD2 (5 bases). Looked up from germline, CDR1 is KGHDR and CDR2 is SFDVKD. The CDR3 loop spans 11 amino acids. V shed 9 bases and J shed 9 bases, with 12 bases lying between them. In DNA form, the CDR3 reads TGTGCCACCCAGGACTCTGGAACGCAGTATTTT. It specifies CATQDSGTQYF.

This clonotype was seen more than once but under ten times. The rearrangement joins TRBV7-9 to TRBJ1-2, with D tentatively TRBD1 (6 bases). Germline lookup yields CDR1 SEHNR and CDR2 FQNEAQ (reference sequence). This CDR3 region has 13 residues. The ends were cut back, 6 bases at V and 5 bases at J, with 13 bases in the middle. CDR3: CASRPGTQYGYTF. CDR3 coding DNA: TGTGCCAGCAGGCCCGGGACACAGTATGGCTACACCTTC.

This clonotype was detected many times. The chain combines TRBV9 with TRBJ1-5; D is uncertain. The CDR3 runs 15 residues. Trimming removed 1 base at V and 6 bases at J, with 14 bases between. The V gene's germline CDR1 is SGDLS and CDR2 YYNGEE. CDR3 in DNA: TGTGCCAGCAGCGTATCGGGCCTCGGGAGTCAGCCCCAGCATTTT. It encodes CASSVSGLGSQPQHF. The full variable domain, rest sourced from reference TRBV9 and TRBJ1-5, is DSGVTQTPKHLITATGQRVTLRCSPRSGDLSVYWYQQSLDQGLQFLIQYYNGEERAKGNILERFSAQQFPDLHSELNLSSLELGDSALYFCASSVSGLGSQPQHFGDGTRLSIL.

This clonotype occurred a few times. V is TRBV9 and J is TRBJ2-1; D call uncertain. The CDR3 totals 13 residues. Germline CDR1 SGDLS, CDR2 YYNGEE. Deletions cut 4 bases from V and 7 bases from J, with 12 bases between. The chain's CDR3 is CASSPRVTNEQFF. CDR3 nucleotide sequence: TGTGCCAGCAGCCCGCGAGTGACTAATGAGCAGTTCTTC.

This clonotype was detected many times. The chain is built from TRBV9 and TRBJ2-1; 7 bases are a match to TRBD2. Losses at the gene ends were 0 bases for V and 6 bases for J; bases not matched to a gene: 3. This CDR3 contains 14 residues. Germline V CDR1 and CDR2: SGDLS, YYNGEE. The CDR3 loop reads CASSVGGGSNEQFF. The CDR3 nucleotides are TGTGCCAGCAGCGTAGGGGGAGGGTCCAATGAGCAGTTCTTC.

CDR3 sequence (DNA): TGTGCCAGCAGAGCGGGACTAGCGGTCTTAAAGACCCAGTACTTC. It specifies CASRAGLAVLKTQYF. The chain joins TRBV6-2 or TRBV6-3 to TRBJ2-5; 11 bases agree with TRBD2. Germline lookup yields CDR1 MNHEY and CDR2 SVGEGT. V dropped 6 bases and J dropped 6; count of bases not matched to a gene: 9. The CDR3 consists of 15 residues.

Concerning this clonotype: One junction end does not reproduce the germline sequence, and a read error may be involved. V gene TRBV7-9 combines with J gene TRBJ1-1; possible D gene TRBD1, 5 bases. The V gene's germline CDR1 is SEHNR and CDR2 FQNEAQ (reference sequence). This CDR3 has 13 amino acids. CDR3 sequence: CAGSLLERGEAFF. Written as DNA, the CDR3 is TGTGCCGGCAGCTTACTCGAGAGGGGAGAAGCTTTCTTT. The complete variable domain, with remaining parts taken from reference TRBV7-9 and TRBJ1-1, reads DTGVSQNPRHKITKRGQNVTFRCDPISEHNRLYWYRQTLGQGPEFLTYFQNEAQLEKSRLLSDRFSAERPKGSFSTLEIQRTEQGDSAMYLCAGSLLERGEAFFGQGTRLTVV.

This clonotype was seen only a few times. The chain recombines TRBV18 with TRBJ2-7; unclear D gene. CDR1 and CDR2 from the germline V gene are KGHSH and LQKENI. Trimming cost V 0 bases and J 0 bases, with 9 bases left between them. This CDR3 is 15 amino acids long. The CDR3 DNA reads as TGTGCCAGCTCACCACCGAAGGGTAGCTCCTACGAGCAGTACTTC. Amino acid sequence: CASSPPKGSSYEQYF.

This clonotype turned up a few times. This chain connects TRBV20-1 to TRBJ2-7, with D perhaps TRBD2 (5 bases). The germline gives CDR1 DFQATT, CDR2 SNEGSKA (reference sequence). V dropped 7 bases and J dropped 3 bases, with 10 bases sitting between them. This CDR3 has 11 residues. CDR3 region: CSGGSGYEQYF. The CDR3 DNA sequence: TGCAGTGGAGGGAGCGGCTACGAGCAGTACTTC.